The rows below give T cell receptor beta chains drawn from one sample of a study of T cell responses to AZD1222 COVID-19 vaccine. TCRdb's copy holds only in-frame clones and misses some; the assay was immunoSEQ multiplex PCR. The sample shows 30,000 to 35,000 clones, about nine tenths of them seen only once. Source: peripheral blood, taken on day 0 of AZD1222 vaccination. These TCRs come from an adult in good health. CDR3s include the opening cysteine and the closing phenylalanine or tryptophan. A D gene is named only where the DNA matches it firmly. The size of a clone is reported for some rows only, either as once, few or many, or as a class for expanded clones.

d_call clone_size j_call v_call cdr3_aa
. . TRBJ1-5 TRBV27 CASSFVNVAASNQPQHF
TRBD1 . TRBJ1-5 TRBV24-1 CATSEGGGLDQPQHF
. . TRBJ2-2 TRBV7-9 CASSSGGRTGELFF
. . TRBJ1-3 TRBV7-2 CASSPPGQRSSGNTIYF
TRBD1 . TRBJ1-2 TRBV10-1 CASSESGRGRGGYTF
TRBD2 . TRBJ2-1 TRBV19 CASSRLAGSLGNNEQFF
TRBD1 . TRBJ1-1 TRBV10-3 CAISEPGQGATEAFF
. . TRBJ1-1 TRBV18 CASSPQGFLSNTEAFF
. . TRBJ1-1 TRBV9 CASSRVNTEAFF
. . TRBJ2-1 TRBV7-7 CASMPYEQFF
. . TRBJ1-1 TRBV7-8 CASSLARVSPEAFF
TRBD1 . TRBJ2-6 TRBV13 CASSIARDRSVSGANVLTF
TRBD2 once TRBJ2-3 TRBV4-1 CASSFTSADTQYF
. . TRBJ1-2 TRBV11-2 CASSLEVYGYTF
. . TRBJ1-3 TRBV3-1/TRBV3-2 CASSQVGGGTGNTIYF
. once TRBJ1-6 TRBV14 CASSQNLYNSPLHF
. . TRBJ1-2 TRBV19 CASSPSGTYGYTF
TRBD1 . TRBJ1-3 TRBV4-1 CASSHLLRDRVSGNTIYF
TRBD1 . TRBJ1-2 TRBV6-1 CASSDRQGGPYGYTF
. . TRBJ2-2 TRBV9 CASSVSESGELFF
. . TRBJ1-1 TRBV11-3 CASSLGPNGEAFF
TRBD2 . TRBJ2-5 TRBV13 CASSPLTSGGGVGETQYF
TRBD1 . TRBJ2-2 TRBV16 CASSHPTGAATGELFF
. . TRBJ2-1 TRBV30 CASGGRGRGEQFF
TRBD1 . TRBJ1-2 TRBV19 CASSIGQGPNYGYTF
. . TRBJ2-1 TRBV24-1 CATSPIGRGRSNEQFF
. . TRBJ1-6 TRBV4-2 CASSQDGQFNSPLHF
TRBD1 . TRBJ1-5 TRBV19 CASTKRQGMSNQPQHF
TRBD1 once TRBJ1-1 TRBV18 CASSRGQAAFF
. . TRBJ1-2 TRBV5-4 CASSTGDGGYTF
TRBD2 . TRBJ2-7 TRBV3-1/TRBV3-2 CASSQVLRGGLRGQYF
TRBD2 . TRBJ2-1 TRBV10-1 CASSESGTMLHNEQFF
. . TRBJ2-2 TRBV7-6 CASSSTGTYNTGELFF
. . TRBJ1-2 TRBV6-5 CASTLGDANYGYTF